This T cell receptor beta chain emerged from a study of CXCR3-negative and CXCR3-positive naive CD8 T cells. As regards this clonotype: Its cognate antigen is unknown.

5' RACE with UMI labels generated the TRB cDNA libraries. TCRdb reprocessed the 5' RACE reads; each CDR3 protein has one entry and no DNA is given. The sample holds some 120,000 distinct CDR3 sequences. Per the germline V gene, CDR1 is MGHRA and CDR2 is YSYEKL. The CDR3 has 13 amino acids. The naive CD8+ gate required CD45RO-CCR7+CD27+CD95- phenotype. Study outcomes and limitations: In CXCR3-positive naive cells, the TRB CDR3s were more hydrophobic than in CXCR3-negative naive cells.

The chain links TRBV4-1 to TRBJ2-2. Sequenced sample: naive CXCR3+ CD8+ T cells from blood. The subset: CD45RO-CCR7+CD27+CD95- naive CD8+ T cells expressing CXCR3 (TNR3+). This TCR derives from a human donor in good health. Some clones in this sample may be carry-over from other donors' samples. This CDR3 is CASSQDKLGELFF.